What follows are 28 T cell receptor beta chains derived from one specimen sequenced in a study of T cells in Graves' hyperthyroidism and ophthalmopathy. The CDR3 regions of TCR beta were amplified from RNA transcripts. When the TCR CDR3 underwent first-round RT-PCR, the HTBI primer set was used. TCRdb re-derived calls from the multiplex PCR reads in MiXCR, one entry per CDR3 protein. The sample lists roughly 500,000 distinct CDR3 sequences, 46% seen once, with about two fifths in the top ten. Sequences were obtained from peripheral blood or thyroid tissue (not recorded which). Receptors were obtained from an adult woman with Graves' disease, either hyperthyroidism or ophthalmopathy (not recorded which).

This clonotype was found a few times. The rearrangement joins TRBV7-9 to TRBJ1-6; tentative D call: TRBD1 (5 bases). With 5 bases removed from V and 5 bases from J, the gap between germline ends came to 13 bases. The CDR3 contains 15 residues. CDR1 and CDR2 (germline): SEHNR, FQNEAQ (reference sequence). For the CDR3, the DNA is TGTGCCAGCAGCCGACAGCGAGAAGATAATTCACCCCTCCACTTT. This gives the protein CASSRQREDNSPLHF.

There are many counts of this clonotype. The V and J genes are TRBV5-1 and TRBJ2-5; TRBD1 agrees at 9 bases. Germline V CDR1 and CDR2: SGHRS, YFSETQ. V lost 3 bases to trimming and J lost 3 bases; unmatched junction nucleotides: 3. This CDR3 is 14 amino acids long. The DNA of the CDR3 is TGCGCCAGCAGCTCTGGGACAGGGAAAGAGACCCAGTACTTC. It is translated as CASSSGTGKETQYF.

This clonotype was recorded many times. V is TRBV2 and J is TRBJ2-7, with D possibly matching TRBD2 (5 bases). The CDR3 has 13 amino acids. The germline V gene encodes CDR1 SNHLY and CDR2 FYNNEI. Trimming removed 8 bases from V and 6 bases from J, with 17 bases in between. The CDR3 nucleotides are TGTGCCAGCGGGGTGGCCCTCCGGGGCGAGCAGTACTTC. This sequence encodes CASGVALRGEQYF.

J is TRBJ1-3 and V is TRBV29-1, with D uncertain. The CDR3 runs 11 residues. V was cut by 6 bases and J by 7 bases, with 10 bases left in between. Germline values: CDR1 SQVTM, CDR2 ANQGSEA. The CDR3 DNA is TGCAGCGTCGGAGCGGGGAACACCATATATTTT. It codes for CSVGAGNTIYF.

This clonotype was recorded many times. V usage is TRBV19 and J usage is TRBJ1-1; D is possibly TRBD1 (6 bases). Looked up from germline, CDR1 is LNHDA and CDR2 is SQIVND (reference sequence). The CDR3 has 15 amino acids. The V end lost 5 bases, the J end lost 4 bases, and 17 bases lay between the germline ends. The CDR3 spells CASSGLAGESTEAFF. Written as DNA, the CDR3 is TGTGCCAGTAGTGGACTGGCAGGGGAGAGCACTGAAGCTTTCTTT.

The chain recombines TRBV7-2 with TRBJ1-6; D gene uncertain. This CDR3 has 13 amino acids. The V and J ends lost 5 bases and 7 bases respectively, with 9 bases between them. Germline assignment: CDR1 SGHTA and CDR2 FQGNSA. CDR3 residues: CASSRYENSPLHF. The DNA of the CDR3 is TGTGCCAGCAGCCGATACGAGAATTCACCCCTCCACTTT.

The chain recombines TRBV5-1 with TRBJ2-6, with D uncertain. The V gene lost 0 bases and the J gene lost 12 bases, with 7 bases spanning the gap. This CDR3 comprises 12 residues. Germline CDR1 SGHRS, CDR2 YFSETQ. The CDR3 DNA reads as TGCGCCAGCAGCTTGGGGGCTAGCGTCCTGACTTTC. Residues: CASSLGASVLTF. The variable domain in full, with the rest retrieved from reference TRBV5-1 and TRBJ2-6, is KAGVTQTPRYLIKTRGQQVTLSCSPISGHRSVSWYQQTPGQGLQFLFEYFSETQRNKGNFPGRFSGRQFSNSRSEMNVSTLELGDSALYLCASSLGASVLTFGAGSRLTVL.

This chain joins TRBV10-1 and TRBJ1-5, with no clear D. Germline V CDR1 and CDR2: WNHNN, SYGVQD (reference sequence). The CDR3 contains 16 residues. The germline V and J ends were trimmed by 0 bases and 6 bases, with 15 bases remaining between them. CDR3 sequence (DNA): TGCGCCAGCAGTGAGTCGCGGGGATTAGTGGCTCAGCCCCAGCATTTT. It encodes CASSESRGLVAQPQHF.

The chain couples TRBV20-1 to TRBJ1-1, with a weak D call TRBD1 (5 bases). This CDR3 has 12 residues. V was pared by 7 bases and J by 2 bases, with 11 bases between. Looked up from germline, CDR1 is DFQATT and CDR2 is SNEGSKA (reference sequence). Here the CDR3 DNA reads TGCAGTGAGGGCAGGGCTAACACTGAAGCTTTCTTT. Translating it yields CSEGRANTEAFF.

This clonotype has more than one count but fewer than ten. The rearrangement joins TRBV5-1 to TRBJ1-2; TRBD1 is a possible D gene (6 bases). This CDR3 region has 15 residues. Germline CDR1 and CDR2: SGHRS and YFSETQ. The ends were cut back, 0 bases at V and 7 bases at J, with 16 bases in the middle. The CDR3: CASSLAPGAGGGYTF. CDR3 in DNA: TGCGCCAGCAGCTTGGCCCCGGGGGCCGGAGGTGGCTACACCTTC.

In the case of this clonotype: One end of the junction does not line up with germline, which may come from a read error. This chain joins TRBV3-1 and TRBJ2-7; 11 bases are shared with TRBD1. CDR3 size: 14 residues. Germline V gene data show CDR1 as LGHDT and CDR2 as YNNKEL (reference sequence). CDR3 DNA: TGTGCCAGCGGCCAAGGGACAGGGGGATACGAGCAGTACTTC. Residues: CASGQGTGGYEQYF.

This chain connects TRBV2 to TRBJ1-1; 8 nucleotides agree with TRBD1. The CDR3 sequence is 13 residues long. J lost 3 bases, V lost 9 bases, and 6 bases had no gene match. CDR1 and CDR2 (germline): SNHLY, FYNNEI. The CDR3 DNA sequence: TGTGCCAGGAGGACAGGGCTGGACACTGAAGCTTTCTTT. It encodes CARRTGLDTEAFF.

In its sample, this clonotype was seen many times. The J gene is TRBJ2-7, the V gene TRBV6-5; 9 nucleotides align to TRBD1. The V and J ends lost 8 bases and 2 bases, in that order; junction bases with no gene match: 4. The CDR3 covers 13 residues. The germline CDR1 and CDR2 sequences are MNHEY and SVGAGI. CDR3 loop: CASRDRVAYEQYF. Written as DNA, the CDR3 is TGTGCCAGCCGGGACAGGGTGGCCTACGAGCAGTACTTC.

CDR3 DNA: TGTGCCAGCAGAACAGGGGCCGCTAACTATGGCTACACCTTC. Its translation is CASRTGAANYGYTF. This chain links TRBV7-2 with TRBJ1-2; the match to TRBD1 covers 7 bases. The ends lost 6 bases at V and 0 bases at J; junction bases unmatched: 4. This CDR3 is built from 14 residues. Germline CDR1 reads SGHTA; CDR2 reads FQGNSA.

The V call is TRBV10-2, the J call TRBJ2-1, with 7 bases matching TRBD1. The CDR3 is 14 amino acids. Germline V gene lookup returns CDR1 WSHSY and CDR2 SAAADI. V lost 4 bases, J lost 2 bases, and 2 bases stayed unmatched. As DNA, the CDR3 is TGCGCCAGCAGTGGGACAGGAGCCTACAATGAGCAGTTCTTC. Translation: CASSGTGAYNEQFF.

The rearrangement links TRBV7-6 to TRBJ1-4, with D perhaps TRBD1 (6 bases). This CDR3 comprises 15 residues. V was pared by 3 bases and J by 8 bases, with 16 bases between. Germline CDR1 reads SGHVS; CDR2 reads FNYEAQ. CDR3 nucleotide sequence: TGTGCCAGCAGCTTTCGTGCAGGGGTGAAGGAAAAACTGTTTTTT. Protein sequence: CASSFRAGVKEKLFF. The variable domain in full, completed from reference TRBV7-6 and TRBJ1-4, reads GAGVSQSPRYKVTKRGQDVALRCDPISGHVSLYWYRQALGQGPEFLTYFNYEAQQDKSGLPNDRFSAERPEGSISTLTIQRTEQRDSAMYRCASSFRAGVKEKLFFGSGTQLSVL.

This clonotype was observed at least ten times. The chain employs TRBV20-1 and TRBJ1-1; weak D call: TRBD1 (5 bases). Trimming shortened V by 7 bases and J by 0 bases, and 21 bases separated the two germline ends. The V gene's germline CDR1 is DFQATT and CDR2 SNEGSKA (reference sequence). This CDR3 has 16 residues. CDR3 in DNA: TGCAGTGGAAAAATAGGGGCAAGGTTGATGAACACTGAAGCTTTCTTT. Protein: CSGKIGARLMNTEAFF.

The chain links TRBV7-2 to TRBJ2-7; 7 nucleotides align to TRBD2. CDR1 is SGHTA, CDR2 FQGNSA, per germline. Trimming took 5 bases from V and 5 from J; bases not matched to a gene: 12. The CDR3 spans 15 residues. Here the CDR3 DNA reads TGTGCCAGCAGCCGATCGATACTAGCGTCTAACGAGCAGTACTTC. Translating it yields CASSRSILASNEQYF.

This sequence joins TRBV19 and TRBJ1-1; D may be TRBD1 (6 bases). Germline V gene sequence: CDR1 LNHDA, CDR2 SQIVND (reference sequence). V was trimmed by 3 bases and J by 4 bases, leaving 15 bases between them. The CDR3 has 15 residues. CDR3 region: CASSILRGGGTEAFF. CDR3 sequence (DNA): TGTGCCAGTAGTATTTTGAGGGGGGGGGGCACTGAAGCTTTCTTT.

As to this clonotype: One base away lies a much larger clone, so this may be a sequencing read error. The CDR3 sequence: CASSSALQETQYF. In DNA, the CDR3 is TGTGCCAGCAGCTCGGCCCTCCAAGAGACCCAGTACTTC. V is TRBV7-2 and J is TRBJ2-5; D uncertain. CDR3 size: 13 residues. Per germline, CDR1 SGHTA and CDR2 FQGNSA. Trimming took off 4 bases at V and 1 base at J, with 7 bases between the two ends.

The CDR3 coding sequence is TGTGCCAGCAGCCAATTAGGATTCTCCTACGAGCAGTACTTC. It codes for CASSQLGFSYEQYF. V is TRBV14 and J is TRBJ2-7; no clear D gene. The germline V gene has CDR1 SGHDN and CDR2 FVKESK. V lost 2 bases, J lost 0 bases, and 8 bases lay in between. The CDR3 runs 14 residues.

At least ten counts were recorded for this clonotype. The rearrangement links TRBV20-1 to TRBJ2-7; 9 bases agree with TRBD2. The V gene's germline CDR1 is DFQATT and CDR2 SNEGSKA (reference sequence). The CDR3 has 14 residues. The J segment lost 2 bases and the V segment lost 7 bases, leaving 9 bases of the junction unmatched. Here the CDR3 DNA reads TGCAGTGTAATCGAGGGACTAGCTACCTACGAGCAGTACTTC. Translating it yields CSVIEGLATYEQYF.

A remark on this clonotype: A much more abundant neighbour one base away suggests this may be a read error. The rearrangement joins TRBV4-1 to TRBJ1-1, with 9 bases fitting TRBD1. CDR1 MGHRA and CDR2 YSYEKL come from the germline V gene. The CDR3 is 15 amino acids. As DNA, the CDR3 is TGCGCCAGCAGCCTCAAGACAGGGGGGGACACTGAAGCTTCCTTT. Residues: CASSLKTGGDTEASF.

This clonotype was observed a handful of times. The rearrangement uses TRBV14 and TRBJ1-1; D gene unclear. Deletions cut 4 bases from V and 7 bases from J, with 10 bases between. The germline gives CDR1 SGHDN, CDR2 FVKESK. The CDR3 is 12 residues long. CDR3 protein: CASSPGGSEAFF. In nucleotides, the CDR3 is TGTGCCAGCAGCCCGGGCGGCAGTGAAGCTTTCTTT.

As concerns this clonotype: Because the CDR3 is missing its conserved closing phenylalanine or tryptophan, this is likely a read error. The DNA is left out, because the CDR3 cannot be placed on it with certainty; the CDR3 is given as TCRdb lists it. The chain carries TRBV7-2 and TRBJ2-2; the table calls TRBD1, which could not be checked here. The CDR3 sequence runs 8 residues, both termini included. The germline CDR1 and CDR2 sequences are SGHTA and FQGNSA. CDR3 in amino acids: CASSSPRG.

The J gene is TRBJ1-2, the V gene TRBV19; no firm D call. The CDR3 runs 14 residues. The V gene lost 3 bases and the J gene lost 2 bases, with 10 bases spanning the gap. CDR1 is LNHDA and CDR2 is SQIVND in the germline V gene (reference sequence). CDR3 nucleotide sequence: TGTGCCAGTAGTATTCCGACTGAAAACTATGGCTACACCTTC. It translates to CASSIPTENYGYTF.

The chain has TRBV20-1 and TRBJ1-5, with TRBD1 matching 8 bases. The germline CDR1 and CDR2 sequences are DFQATT and SNEGSKA (reference sequence). Unmatched junction bases numbered 6, after V lost 3 bases and J lost 2 bases. CDR3 length equals 15 residues. The CDR3 region has the DNA TGCAGTGCTAGGACGACAGGGGAAGGCAATCAGCCCCAGCATTTT. Residues: CSARTTGEGNQPQHF.

The chain joins TRBV7-9 to TRBJ1-1; 9 bases match TRBD1. The CDR3 totals 13 residues. V gave up 5 bases and J gave up 11 bases; unmatched junction bases: 9. Germline V gives CDR1 SEHNR, CDR2 FQNEAQ (reference sequence). In DNA, the CDR3 is TGTGCCAGCAGCATCGTGGACAGGGGATATGCTTTCTTT. Encoded protein: CASSIVDRGYAFF.